The rows below give T cell receptor beta chains drawn from one sample of a study of blood T cell repertoires in COVID-19. Profiled with immunoSEQ multiplex PCR; TCRdb holds only in-frame clones, not every one. Among over 300,000 clones listed, almost 90% were seen once. The sample consisted of peripheral blood. The receptors shown here come from a man aged 18 to 30 with active or convalescent COVID-19. CDR3s include the opening cysteine and the closing phenylalanine or tryptophan. Each record gives: CDR3 DNA, CDR3 protein, clone size, D gene, J gene, V gene. The D gene is left open where the match is weak. Rows give clone size only sometimes, using once, few, many, or a class for an expanded clone.

TGCGCCAGCAGCCAAGACAGGGGTGGGGGCAATCAGCCCCAGCATTTT	CASSQDRGGGNQPQHF	.	.	TRBJ1-5	TRBV4-3
TGTGCCAGCAGCTTCACTCCGGGGACGGACAGCTCCTACGAGCAGTACTTC	CASSFTPGTDSSYEQYF	.	.	TRBJ2-7	TRBV11-3
TGTGCCAGCAGTGACTCTGGGGGGGCCGGGGCTGAAGCTTTCTTT	CASSDSGGAGAEAFF	.	.	TRBJ1-1	TRBV6-4
TGTGCCAGCAGTTACTCGTACCTCGAGTCATACTCCGACTACGAGCAGTACTTC	CASSYSYLESYSDYEQYF	.	.	TRBJ2-7	TRBV6-2/TRBV6-3
TGTGCCAGCAGTGTAGGCGAGACAAACCTGAACACTGAAGCTTTCTTT	CASSVGETNLNTEAFF	few	.	TRBJ1-1	TRBV2
TGTGCCAGCAGTTTTCCAGCGGGAGCAGAGACCCAGTACTTC	CASSFPAGAETQYF	.	TRBD2	TRBJ2-5	TRBV28
TGTGCCAGTAGCGCCGGAACGGGGATGAACACTGAAGCTTTCTTT	CASSAGTGMNTEAFF	.	.	TRBJ1-1	TRBV19
TGTGCCAGCACCTTGTACCGGGACAGGGTTGATACCGGGGAGCTGTTTTTT	CASTLYRDRVDTGELFF	.	TRBD1	TRBJ2-2	TRBV2
TGTGCCAGCACCCCGACAGTATTGAACACTGAAGCTTTCTTT	CASTPTVLNTEAFF	.	.	TRBJ1-1	TRBV28
TGTGCCAGCAGTTACCCTCGGAGGAACACCATATATTTT	CASSYPRRNTIYF	.	.	TRBJ1-3	TRBV6-2/TRBV6-3
TGTGCCACCAGTGACTCCGGGACAGGTGGGGCTAGGCAGCCCCAGCATTTT	CATSDSGTGGARQPQHF	.	TRBD1	TRBJ1-5	TRBV24-1
TGTGCCAGCTCACCCCTCGGGGGGCCCTCCTACAATGAGCAGTTCTTC	CASSPLGGPSYNEQFF	.	.	TRBJ2-1	TRBV18
TGTGCCAGCAGCCTTGGACAGCCTAATTCACCCCTCCACTTT	CASSLGQPNSPLHF	.	.	TRBJ1-6	TRBV5-6
TGTGCCAGCTCCATAACACAGGGGGCTTACTACAATGAGCAGTTCTTC	CASSITQGAYYNEQFF	.	TRBD1	TRBJ2-1	TRBV18
TGTGCCAGCAGCCCGCGGGGACAGGGTGGAAACACCATATATTTT	CASSPRGQGGNTIYF	few	TRBD1	TRBJ1-3	TRBV9
TGTGCCAGCACCCCAGAAAGCTACGAGCAGTACTTC	CASTPESYEQYF	.	.	TRBJ2-7	TRBV28
TGTGCCAGCTCACGGGTGATGACAGACATGAACACTGAAGCTTTCTTT	CASSRVMTDMNTEAFF	.	.	TRBJ1-1	TRBV18
TGTGCCATCAGTGAAATACAGGGGGTAGGCACAGATACGCAGTATTTT	CAISEIQGVGTDTQYF	once	TRBD1	TRBJ2-3	TRBV10-3
TGTGCCAGCAGCCGGAACCTGGGCCGACACTCCTACGAGCAGTACTTC	CASSRNLGRHSYEQYF	.	.	TRBJ2-7	TRBV7-9
TGTGCCAGCAGCGGGACATCGAACACCGGGGAGCTGTTTTTT	CASSGTSNTGELFF	once	.	TRBJ2-2	TRBV28
TGTGCCAGCAGCCAAGCGACTAGCGGCCAAGAGACCCAGTACTTC	CASSQATSGQETQYF	once	TRBD2	TRBJ2-5	TRBV3-1/TRBV3-2
TGTGCCAGCAGCTTAGCTAGCGGGGTATATGAGCAGTTCTTC	CASSLASGVYEQFF	.	TRBD2	TRBJ2-1	TRBV7-6
TGTGCCAGCAATAGGAGGGGCACTGAAGCTTTCTTT	CASNRRGTEAFF	.	.	TRBJ1-1	TRBV3-1/TRBV3-2
TGTGCCAGCAGCCCGGGGGAGGAGCAGTTCTTC	CASSPGEEQFF	.	.	TRBJ2-1	TRBV5-6
TGTGCCAGCAGCGGTAAAAGGAGGCCTGCACCCCTCCACTTT	CASSGKRRPAPLHF	.	.	TRBJ1-6	TRBV5-8
TGTGCCAGCAGTTACGACAGAGGCTCCTACAATGAGCAGTTCTTC	CASSYDRGSYNEQFF	.	.	TRBJ2-1	TRBV6-5
TGTGCCAGTAGTACCCCGGACAGGAACACTGAAGCTTTCTTT	CASSTPDRNTEAFF	.	.	TRBJ1-1	TRBV19
TGTGCCAGCAGCAACCAAAATAAAGCAGGAGGTACTAATGAAAAACTGTTTTTT	CASSNQNKAGGTNEKLFF	.	.	TRBJ1-4	TRBV28
TGTGCCAGCACGACAGGGGCAAGCTCCTATAATTCACCCCTCCACTTT	CASTTGASSYNSPLHF	.	TRBD1	TRBJ1-6	TRBV7-2
TGCGCCAGCAGCTTGGCCGAGGGCACAGATACGCAGTATTTT	CASSLAEGTDTQYF	.	.	TRBJ2-3	TRBV5-1
TGTGCCAGCAGTTACTCCCGGGACAGGGGGACTGAAGCTTTCTTT	CASSYSRDRGTEAFF	.	TRBD1	TRBJ1-1	TRBV6-5
TGCGCCAGCAGCTTCCGGACAGGGGGCGGTGAAAAACTGTTTTTT	CASSFRTGGGEKLFF	.	TRBD1	TRBJ1-4	TRBV5-1